This paragraph covers one TCR beta chain sequence. The antigen remains unidentified. Primers used in a second PCR of about 7 to 12 cycles were a sample-barcoded 5' primer and a J-beta primer mix. TCRdb independently ran MiXCR on the 5' RACE reads; one entry per CDR3 protein. The table records some 1.8 million distinct CDR3 sequences, about 39% of them present only once. These data originate in a study of blood T cells in healthy people across ages. Study background: Template-switching capture recovered about one barcoded beta molecule per two T cells.

The CDR3 extends over 16 amino acids. From germline, CDR1 is LGHNA and CDR2 YNFKEQ. The V and J ends lost 4 bases and 4 bases, in that order; junction bases with no gene match: 12. Study results and caveats: In long-lived donors, naive CD4+ cell counts and diversity exceeded those of aged donors.

This chain connects TRBV4-2 to TRBJ2-5; 7 nucleotides agree with TRBD2. The receptor's source is a human donor in good health. Sequenced input: blood. The DNA for the CDR3 is TGTGCCAGCAGCCCTAATTCCGGGACTATTGGAGAGACCCAGTACTTC. It specifies CASSPNSGTIGETQYF.